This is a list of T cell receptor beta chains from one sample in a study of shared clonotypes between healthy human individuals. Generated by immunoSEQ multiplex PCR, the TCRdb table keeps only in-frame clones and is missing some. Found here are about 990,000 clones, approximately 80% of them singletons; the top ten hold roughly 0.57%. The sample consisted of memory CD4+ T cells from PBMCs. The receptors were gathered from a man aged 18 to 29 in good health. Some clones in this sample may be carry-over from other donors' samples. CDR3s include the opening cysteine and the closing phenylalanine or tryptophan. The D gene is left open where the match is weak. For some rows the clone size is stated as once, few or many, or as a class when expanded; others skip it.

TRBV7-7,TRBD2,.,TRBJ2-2,CASSSGLAGLTGELFF,TGTGCCAGCAGCTCGGGACTAGCGGGTTTAACCGGGGAGCTGTTTTTT
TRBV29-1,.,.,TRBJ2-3,CSVEDLETTTRTDTQYF,TGCAGCGTTGAAGATCTTGAGACTACCACTCGCACAGATACGCAGTATTTT
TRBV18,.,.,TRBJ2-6,CASSWDKVPGANVLTF,TGTGCCAGCTCGTGGGATAAGGTGCCAGGGGCCAACGTCCTGACTTTC
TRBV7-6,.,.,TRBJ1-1,CASGPLNTEAFF,TGTGCCAGCGGGCCTCTGAACACTGAAGCTTTCTTT
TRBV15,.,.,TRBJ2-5,CATSRMRGSQETQYF,TGTGCCACCTCTCGGATGAGGGGAAGCCAAGAGACCCAGTACTTC
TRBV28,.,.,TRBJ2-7,CASRGIYEQYF,TGTGCCAGCAGGGGTATCTACGAGCAGTACTTC
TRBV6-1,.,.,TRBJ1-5,CASSEMMGVRAQHF,TGTGCCAGCAGTGAAATGATGGGGGTTAGGGCCCAGCATTTT
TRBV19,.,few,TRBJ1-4,CASSISGTAWEKLFF,TGTGCCAGTAGTATCTCCGGGACGGCCTGGGAAAAACTGTTTTTT
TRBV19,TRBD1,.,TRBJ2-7,CASSIVRTGASEQYF,TGTGCCAGTAGTATAGTCCGGACAGGGGCCAGCGAGCAGTACTTC
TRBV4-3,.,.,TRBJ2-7,CASSQEVGRFYEQYF,TGCGCCAGCAGCCAAGAGGTGGGACGATTCTACGAGCAGTACTTC
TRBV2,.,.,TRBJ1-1,CASSRKSAMNTEAFF,TGTGCCAGCAGTCGAAAATCGGCCATGAACACTGAAGCTTTCTTT
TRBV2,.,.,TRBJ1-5,CATNRGIYQPQHF,TGTGCCACCAACCGGGGGATTTATCAGCCCCAGCATTTT
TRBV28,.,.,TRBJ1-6,CASSFPDISPLHF,TGTGCCAGCAGTTTCCCCGACATCTCACCCCTCCACTTT
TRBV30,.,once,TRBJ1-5,CVWSLTGPSNQPQRF,TGTGTCTGGAGTCTGACGGGGCCTAGCAATCAGCCCCAGCGTTTT
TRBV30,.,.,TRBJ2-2,CAWSVQLPTGELFF,TGTGCCTGGAGTGTACAACTGCCCACCGGGGAGCTGTTTTTT
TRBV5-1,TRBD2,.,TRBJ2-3,CASSWTSGLTDTQYF,TGCGCCAGCAGCTGGACTAGCGGACTCACAGATACGCAGTATTTT